The present TCR beta chain was sequenced within a study of blood T cell repertoires in COVID-19. J gave up 7 bases and V 3 bases, and 4 bases lay outside the gene matches. CDR1 is SEHNR and CDR2 is FQNEAQ in the germline V gene (reference sequence). The CDR3 is 15 amino acids. Generated by immunoSEQ multiplex PCR, the TCRdb table keeps only in-frame clones and is missing some. The table lists approximately 80,000 clones, around 69% of them singletons. This clonotype originated in a man between 65 and 79 years old with active or convalescent COVID-19. Sequencing was performed on peripheral blood. The chain is built from TRBV7-9 and TRBJ1-6; 9 bases align to TRBD1. CDR3 nucleotides: TGTGCCAGCAGCTTTAGTGGGACAGGGAATTCACCCCTCCACTTT. Amino acid sequence: CASSFSGTGNSPLHF.